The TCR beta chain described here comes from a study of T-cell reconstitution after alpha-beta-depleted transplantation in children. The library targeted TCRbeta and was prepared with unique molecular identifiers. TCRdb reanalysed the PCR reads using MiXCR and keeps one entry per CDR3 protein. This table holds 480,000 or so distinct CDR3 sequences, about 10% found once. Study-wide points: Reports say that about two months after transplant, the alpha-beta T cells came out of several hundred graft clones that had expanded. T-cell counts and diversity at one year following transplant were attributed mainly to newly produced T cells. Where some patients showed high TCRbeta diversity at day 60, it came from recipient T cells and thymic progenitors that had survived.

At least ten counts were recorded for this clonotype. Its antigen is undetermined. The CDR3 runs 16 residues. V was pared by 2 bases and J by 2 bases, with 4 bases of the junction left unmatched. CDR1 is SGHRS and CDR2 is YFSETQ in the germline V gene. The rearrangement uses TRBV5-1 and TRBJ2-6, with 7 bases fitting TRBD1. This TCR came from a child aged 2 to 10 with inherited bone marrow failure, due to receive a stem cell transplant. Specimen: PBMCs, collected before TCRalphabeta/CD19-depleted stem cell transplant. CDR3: CASSFPTGAGANVLTF. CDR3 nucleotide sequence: TGCGCCAGCAGCTTCCCCACAGGGGCTGGGGCCAACGTCCTGACTTTC.